Listed below are T cell receptor beta chains from one sample, sequenced in a study of blood T cell repertoires in COVID-19. The table came from immunoSEQ multiplex PCR; TCRdb's copy has only in-frame clones and leaves some out. The sample lists around 40,000 clones, about 85% occurring once. Sequencing was carried out using peripheral blood. The receptors were sampled from a man aged 55-75 years with COVID-19, enrolled during active disease. The CDR3 runs from the conserved cysteine through the conserved F or W. The order of the fields is clone size, V gene, J gene, D gene, CDR3 protein, CDR3 DNA. D genes are given only for firm matches. Clone size is stated in some rows and not others, as once, few, many or a class when expanded.

once	TRBV5-4	TRBJ2-2	NA	CASSLSQGGGGELFF	TGTGCCAGCAGCTTGTCTCAGGGAGGTGGCGGGGAGCTGTTTTTT
once	TRBV9	TRBJ1-1	NA	CASSVGWDNKAFF	TGTGCCAGCAGCGTAGGGTGGGACAACAAAGCTTTCTTT
NA	TRBV5-1	TRBJ1-1	TRBD1	CASSSQTGTKYTEAFF	TGCGCCAGCAGCTCCCAGACAGGGACCAAGTACACTGAAGCTTTCTTT
few	TRBV29-1	TRBJ2-7	TRBD1	CSALGQGRNEQYF	TGCAGCGCCCTCGGACAGGGGAGGAACGAGCAGTACTTC
NA	TRBV6-2/TRBV6-3	TRBJ1-5	TRBD1	CASSYSMPGGYNQPQHF	TGTGCCAGCAGTTACTCGATGCCAGGGGGTTACAATCAGCCCCAGCATTTT
few	TRBV3-1/TRBV3-2	TRBJ1-3	NA	CASSREETIYF	TGTGCCAGCAGCCGGGAGGAGACCATATATTTT
NA	TRBV24-1	TRBJ2-5	NA	CATSDLQGPETQYF	TGTGCCACCAGTGATTTACAGGGACCGGAGACCCAGTACTTC
NA	TRBV24-1	TRBJ2-7	NA	CATSDGGNMGTLAYEQYF	TGTGCCACCAGTGATGGGGGAAACATGGGGACACTAGCCTACGAGCAGTACTTC
once	TRBV19	TRBJ2-1	NA	CASSIEVRDLGEQFF	TGTGCCAGTAGTATAGAAGTCAGGGATCTAGGTGAGCAGTTCTTC
NA	TRBV7-8	TRBJ2-7	NA	CASSSYGMTPTYEQYF	TGTGCCAGCAGCTCTTACGGGATGACCCCCACGTACGAGCAGTACTTC
NA	TRBV9	TRBJ2-2	TRBD2	CASSVAAGSAGELFF	TGTGCCAGCAGCGTAGCAGCGGGATCTGCCGGGGAGCTGTTTTTT
once	TRBV28	TRBJ2-5	TRBD1	CASSDTGTGRRPTQETQYF	TGTGCCAGCAGTGATACCGGGACAGGACGTCGCCCCACCCAAGAGACCCAGTACTTC
NA	TRBV6-2/TRBV6-3	TRBJ2-1	TRBD2	CASSNLAGSNEQFF	TGTGCCAGCAGTAACCTAGCGGGATCTAATGAGCAGTTCTTC
once	TRBV5-1	TRBJ1-1	NA	CASSLYLVKETDTEAFF	TGCGCCAGCAGCTTGTATCTGGTAAAGGAAACAGACACTGAAGCTTTCTTT
NA	TRBV18	TRBJ2-3	TRBD2	CASSPSTSEYGTQYF	TGTGCCAGCTCACCTTCGACTAGCGAGTACGGTACGCAGTATTTT
NA	TRBV9	TRBJ2-1	TRBD2	CASSPYGTSGTNEQFF	TGTGCCAGCAGCCCTTACGGGACTAGCGGGACCAATGAGCAGTTCTTC
NA	TRBV28	TRBJ1-2	NA	CASSPDPGGYTF	TGTGCCAGCAGCCCGGATCCAGGGGGCTACACCTTC
NA	TRBV11-2	TRBJ2-5	NA	CASSFGAGQETQYF	TGTGCCAGCAGCTTTGGGGCGGGGCAAGAGACCCAGTACTTC
NA	TRBV28	TRBJ1-1	TRBD1	CASRRAGTVNTEAFF	TGTGCCAGCAGAAGGGCCGGGACAGTTAACACTGAAGCTTTCTTT
NA	TRBV3-1/TRBV3-2	TRBJ2-1	NA	CASSQGGGGYNEQFF	TGTGCCAGCAGCCAAGGGGGAGGGGGGTACAATGAGCAGTTCTTC
NA	TRBV28	TRBJ2-1	TRBD1	CASRQGLYNEQFF	TGTGCCAGCAGACAGGGGTTGTACAATGAGCAGTTCTTC
NA	TRBV7-2	TRBJ1-3	NA	CASSLGLSGNTIYF	TGTGCCAGCAGCCTGGGCCTCTCTGGAAACACCATATATTTT